Listed below are T cell receptor beta chains from one sample, sequenced in a study of blood T cell repertoires in COVID-19. Assay: immunoSEQ multiplex PCR; the TCRdb copy retains only in-frame clones and omits some. This sample has 350,000 to 400,000 clones, with 85% to 90% found just once. The specimen sequenced was PBMCs or T cells enriched from blood (not recorded which). The source is a woman aged 25-40 years who had recovered from COVID-19. The CDR3 runs from the conserved cysteine through the conserved F or W.

TRBV5-4	16	TRBJ2-1	CASSYKGSGGYNEQFF
TRBV5-4	15	TRBJ1-2	CASSLDGQGKGGYTF
TRBV21-1	15	TRBJ1-1	CANRPRRTCLFEAFF
TRBV21-1	14	TRBJ1-4	CASDQGASYEKLFF
TRBV19	14	TRBJ2-2	CASSRAKGTGELFF
TRBV19	12	TRBJ2-5	CASSGQRETQYF
TRBV29-1	13	TRBJ2-1	CSHDVTAYNEQFF
TRBV28	10	TRBJ2-7	CASSNYEQYF
TRBV19	12	TRBJ1-1	CAKRQSNTEAFF
TRBV2	13	TRBJ1-5	CATTRESNQPQHF
TRBV18	17	TRBJ1-3	CASSPFSGDLSGNTIYF
TRBV5-1	15	TRBJ2-1	CASSSRQGAYNEQFF
TRBV7-2	14	TRBJ1-1	CASSLVFADTEAFF
TRBV7-2	16	TRBJ2-3	CASSTRTVPSTDTQYF
TRBV19	15	TRBJ1-5	CASTKARESNQPQHF